This is a list of T cell receptor beta chains from one sample in a study of regulatory T cells in long-lasting Graves disease. TCRdb reanalysed the multiplex PCR reads using MiXCR and keeps one entry per CDR3 protein. This sample has some 330,000 distinct CDR3 sequences, with more than 20% found just once. The sample was peripheral blood mononuclear cells (PBMCs), taken when the disease was refractory, from a patient treated with antithyroid drugs. The receptors were sampled from a woman between 40 and 55 years old with Graves disease. The CDR3 runs from the conserved cysteine through the conserved F or W. Each record gives: clone size, J gene, V gene, D gene, CDR3 protein, CDR3 DNA. A D gene is named only where the DNA matches it firmly. Size tells how often a clone was seen (once, few, many) or the class of an expanded clone, and some rows leave it out.

clone_size: -
j_call: TRBJ1-6
v_call: TRBV5-1
d_call: -
cdr3_aa: CASSFGHGGNSPLHF
cdr3_nt: TGCGCCAGCAGCTTTGGACATGGGGGGAATTCACCCCTCCACTTT

clone_size: -
j_call: TRBJ1-1
v_call: TRBV28
d_call: -
cdr3_aa: CASSPAGALLVNTEAFF
cdr3_nt: TGTGCCAGCAGTCCTGCAGGGGCACTACTGGTGAACACTGAAGCTTTCTTT

clone_size: many
j_call: TRBJ1-5
v_call: TRBV6-1
d_call: -
cdr3_aa: CASQGNNQPQHF
cdr3_nt: TGTGCCAGCCAGGGGAACAATCAGCCCCAGCATTTT

clone_size: many
j_call: TRBJ1-6
v_call: TRBV6-9
d_call: TRBD1
cdr3_aa: CASSYSGTGRNNSPLHF
cdr3_nt: TGTGCCAGCAGTTACTCCGGGACAGGGAGGAATAATTCACCCCTCCACTTT

clone_size: -
j_call: TRBJ2-7
v_call: TRBV5-1
d_call: TRBD1
cdr3_aa: CASSLEGTGEYEQYF
cdr3_nt: TGCGCCAGCAGCTTGGAGGGAACAGGGGAATACGAGCAGTACTTC

clone_size: many
j_call: TRBJ2-5
v_call: TRBV12-3/TRBV12-4
d_call: TRBD2
cdr3_aa: CAVKGLAGDQTQYF
cdr3_nt: TGTGCCGTGAAGGGGCTAGCGGGGGATCAGACCCAGTACTTC

clone_size: many
j_call: TRBJ1-1
v_call: TRBV7-2
d_call: -
cdr3_aa: CASSLGRTVNTEAFF
cdr3_nt: TGTGCCAGCAGCTTAGGTCGGACAGTCAATACTGAAGCTTTCTTT

clone_size: many
j_call: TRBJ2-7
v_call: TRBV2
d_call: TRBD2
cdr3_aa: CASSDSRTSGYEQYF
cdr3_nt: TGTGCCAGCAGCGACTCCCGGACTAGCGGCTACGAGCAGTACTTC

clone_size: -
j_call: TRBJ2-4
v_call: TRBV15
d_call: -
cdr3_aa: CATSRGQGSRGLVKYF
cdr3_nt: TGTGCCACCAGCAGAGGGCAGGGGTCGAGGGGTTTGGTCAAGTACTTC

clone_size: -
j_call: TRBJ1-6
v_call: TRBV6-2/TRBV6-3
d_call: TRBD1
cdr3_aa: CAGRDSNSPLHF
cdr3_nt: TGTGCCGGCCGGGACAGCAATTCACCCCTCCACTTT

clone_size: few
j_call: TRBJ2-2
v_call: TRBV5-5
d_call: TRBD2
cdr3_aa: CASSLLGAGENGELFF
cdr3_nt: TGTGCCAGCAGCTTGCTTGGCGCGGGAGAAAACGGGGAGCTGTTTTTT

clone_size: -
j_call: TRBJ2-5
v_call: TRBV5-1
d_call: TRBD1
cdr3_aa: CASSQITGTGQETQYF
cdr3_nt: TGCGCCAGCAGCCAAATAACCGGGACAGGCCAAGAGACCCAGTACTTC

clone_size: few
j_call: TRBJ2-2
v_call: TRBV6-2/TRBV6-3
d_call: TRBD2
cdr3_aa: CASSYSGLAGANTGELFF
cdr3_nt: TGTGCCAGCAGTTACTCAGGACTAGCGGGGGCGAACACCGGGGAGCTGTTTTTT

clone_size: many
j_call: TRBJ2-5
v_call: TRBV28
d_call: -
cdr3_aa: CASSISPSRKQETQYF
cdr3_nt: TGTGCCAGCAGTATCTCCCCCTCCCGTAAACAAGAGACCCAGTACTTC

clone_size: many
j_call: TRBJ1-5
v_call: TRBV12-3/TRBV12-4
d_call: TRBD1
cdr3_aa: CASSATGPTEIYSNQPQHF
cdr3_nt: TGTGCCAGCAGTGCGACAGGGCCAACTGAAATCTATAGCAATCAGCCCCAGCATTTT

clone_size: many
j_call: TRBJ1-5
v_call: TRBV20-1
d_call: TRBD1
cdr3_aa: CSALGQGDSQPQHF
cdr3_nt: TGCAGTGCACTCGGACAGGGAGATAGTCAGCCCCAGCATTTT

clone_size: many
j_call: TRBJ2-7
v_call: TRBV20-1
d_call: TRBD2
cdr3_aa: CSAPSGDYYEQYF
cdr3_nt: TGCAGTGCTCCTAGCGGGGACTACTACGAGCAGTACTTC

clone_size: -
j_call: TRBJ1-2
v_call: TRBV20-1
d_call: -
cdr3_aa: CSARTGAGLYGYTF
cdr3_nt: TGCAGTGCTAGGACGGGGGCGGGCCTATATGGCTACACCTTC

clone_size: many
j_call: TRBJ2-2
v_call: TRBV6-2/TRBV6-3
d_call: -
cdr3_aa: CASSYVGGTNTGELFF
cdr3_nt: TGTGCCAGCAGTTACGTTGGGGGGACGAACACCGGGGAGCTGTTTTTT

clone_size: -
j_call: TRBJ2-7
v_call: TRBV29-1
d_call: -
cdr3_aa: CSVGIEDRGTYEQYF
cdr3_nt: TGCAGCGTTGGTATTGAGGACAGAGGCACCTACGAGCAGTACTTC

clone_size: many
j_call: TRBJ2-7
v_call: TRBV10-2
d_call: -
cdr3_aa: CASSESGPTSGYEQYF
cdr3_nt: TGCGCCAGCAGTGAGTCGGGCCCCACAAGCGGGTACGAGCAGTACTTC

clone_size: -
j_call: TRBJ2-1
v_call: TRBV28
d_call: -
cdr3_aa: CASSETFRDNEQFF
cdr3_nt: TGTGCCAGCAGTGAGACCTTTAGGGACAATGAGCAGTTCTTC

clone_size: many
j_call: TRBJ1-1
v_call: TRBV2
d_call: -
cdr3_aa: CASSGHRVNEAFF
cdr3_nt: TGTGCCAGCAGTGGTCACAGGGTGAATGAAGCTTTCTTT

clone_size: few
j_call: TRBJ1-2
v_call: TRBV30
d_call: -
cdr3_aa: CAWQPYYGCTF
cdr3_nt: TGTGCCTGGCAGCCCTACTATGGCTGCACCTTC

clone_size: few
j_call: TRBJ2-2
v_call: TRBV20-1
d_call: -
cdr3_aa: CSARFGDITGELFF
cdr3_nt: TGCAGTGCTAGATTTGGGGACATCACCGGGGAGCTGTTTTTT

clone_size: once
j_call: TRBJ2-2
v_call: TRBV6-4
d_call: -
cdr3_aa: CATYSAGELFF
cdr3_nt: TGTGCCACCTACAGTGCCGGGGAGCTGTTTTTT

clone_size: -
j_call: TRBJ1-5
v_call: TRBV10-3
d_call: -
cdr3_aa: CAISESVQGNQPQHF
cdr3_nt: TGTGCCATCAGTGAGTCGGTACAGGGCAATCAGCCCCAGCATTTT

clone_size: -
j_call: TRBJ1-4
v_call: TRBV2
d_call: -
cdr3_aa: CASSEGQINEKLFF
cdr3_nt: TGTGCCAGCAGTGAAGGACAAATTAATGAAAAACTGTTTTTT

clone_size: many
j_call: TRBJ2-4
v_call: TRBV2
d_call: -
cdr3_aa: CASSVTLAKNIQYF
cdr3_nt: TGTGCCAGCAGTGTGACATTAGCCAAAAACATTCAGTACTTC

clone_size: many
j_call: TRBJ1-1
v_call: TRBV6-1
d_call: -
cdr3_aa: CASSKRSLRRDTEAFF
cdr3_nt: TGTGCCAGCAGTAAACGGTCCCTAAGGAGGGACACTGAAGCTTTCTTT

clone_size: -
j_call: TRBJ1-1
v_call: TRBV3-1
d_call: -
cdr3_aa: CASSQERHLNTEAFF
cdr3_nt: TGTGCCAGCAGCCAAGAGAGACACCTGAACACTGAAGCTTTCTTT

clone_size: -
j_call: TRBJ2-7
v_call: TRBV28
d_call: TRBD1
cdr3_aa: CVSSPGQGYEQYF
cdr3_nt: TGTGTCAGCAGTCCGGGACAGGGTTACGAGCAGTACTTC

clone_size: many
j_call: TRBJ1-5
v_call: TRBV7-8
d_call: -
cdr3_aa: CASSGTGTENQPQHF
cdr3_nt: TGTGCCAGCAGCGGTACCGGGACCGAGAATCAGCCCCAGCATTTT

clone_size: many
j_call: TRBJ1-6
v_call: TRBV6-1
d_call: TRBD1
cdr3_aa: CASKDRGIYNSPLHF
cdr3_nt: TGTGCCAGCAAGGACAGGGGTATATATAATTCACCCCTCCACTTT

clone_size: -
j_call: TRBJ2-6
v_call: TRBV3-1
d_call: TRBD1
cdr3_aa: CASSRGQGVDGADVLTF
cdr3_nt: TGTGCCAGCAGCCGAGGACAGGGGGTAGATGGGGCCGACGTCCTGACTTTC

clone_size: -
j_call: TRBJ2-2
v_call: TRBV6-1
d_call: TRBD2
cdr3_aa: CASSNGLANAGELFF
cdr3_nt: TGTGCCAGCAGTAACGGACTAGCTAATGCCGGGGAGCTGTTTTTT

clone_size: many
j_call: TRBJ2-7
v_call: TRBV28
d_call: TRBD2
cdr3_aa: CASIRTGGYEQYF
cdr3_nt: TGTGCCAGCATTCGAACGGGGGGCTACGAGCAGTACTTC

clone_size: many
j_call: TRBJ1-1
v_call: TRBV7-2
d_call: TRBD1
cdr3_aa: CASSVGQATEAFF
cdr3_nt: TGTGCCAGCAGCGTGGGACAGGCCACTGAAGCTTTCTTT

clone_size: few
j_call: TRBJ1-6
v_call: TRBV11-3
d_call: -
cdr3_aa: CASSLGARDSPLHF
cdr3_nt: TGTGCCAGCAGCCTCGGGGCGAGGGATTCACCCCTCCACTTT

clone_size: many
j_call: TRBJ1-2
v_call: TRBV29-1
d_call: -
cdr3_aa: CSVEWPANYGYTF
cdr3_nt: TGCAGCGTTGAGTGGCCAGCTAACTATGGCTACACCTTC

clone_size: -
j_call: TRBJ1-6
v_call: TRBV28
d_call: TRBD1
cdr3_aa: CAISDRLNSPLHF
cdr3_nt: TGTGCCATCTCGGACAGGTTGAATTCACCCCTCCACTTT

clone_size: -
j_call: TRBJ1-2
v_call: TRBV27
d_call: TRBD1
cdr3_aa: CASRETGGANYGYTF
cdr3_nt: TGTGCCAGCAGGGAGACAGGGGGTGCTAACTATGGCTACACCTTC

clone_size: many
j_call: TRBJ2-5
v_call: TRBV19
d_call: TRBD2
cdr3_aa: CASSIVSGTQETQYF
cdr3_nt: TGTGCCAGTAGTATCGTCAGCGGGACCCAAGAGACCCAGTACTTC

clone_size: many
j_call: TRBJ2-5
v_call: TRBV2
d_call: -
cdr3_aa: CASSERRDGRTQYF
cdr3_nt: TGTGCCAGCAGTGAAAGGCGGGACGGTCGGACCCAGTACTTC

clone_size: many
j_call: TRBJ1-6
v_call: TRBV28
d_call: TRBD1
cdr3_aa: CASSLRGGANSPLHF
cdr3_nt: TGTGCCAGCAGTTTAAGAGGGGGCGCGAATTCACCCCTCCACTTT

clone_size: many
j_call: TRBJ1-5
v_call: TRBV19
d_call: -
cdr3_aa: CASSKPGQQLHF
cdr3_nt: TGTGCCAGTAGTAAGCCGGGACAACAGTTGCATTTT

clone_size: -
j_call: TRBJ2-2
v_call: TRBV3-1
d_call: -
cdr3_aa: CASIQEGEGELFF
cdr3_nt: TGTGCCAGCATCCAAGAGGGGGAAGGGGAGCTGTTTTTT

clone_size: many
j_call: TRBJ2-2
v_call: TRBV28
d_call: TRBD2
cdr3_aa: CASGPPGVAGETGELFF
cdr3_nt: TGTGCCAGCGGGCCACCCGGAGTAGCGGGAGAAACCGGGGAGCTGTTTTTT

clone_size: -
j_call: TRBJ1-3
v_call: TRBV11-2
d_call: -
cdr3_aa: CASSLGKGSGNTIYF
cdr3_nt: TGTGCCAGCAGCTTAGGAAAGGGCTCTGGAAACACCATATATTTT

clone_size: -
j_call: TRBJ2-7
v_call: TRBV4-1
d_call: -
cdr3_aa: CASSQVYRDEQYF
cdr3_nt: TGCGCCAGCAGCCAAGTTTATAGGGACGAGCAGTACTTC

clone_size: -
j_call: TRBJ2-6
v_call: TRBV7-8
d_call: -
cdr3_aa: CASRFRAPGQSSSGANVLTF
cdr3_nt: TGTGCCAGCAGGTTCCGCGCGCCAGGGCAATCGAGCTCTGGGGCCAACGTCCTGACTTTC

clone_size: many
j_call: TRBJ2-7
v_call: TRBV28
d_call: TRBD2
cdr3_aa: CASSPLLRAGAPYEQYF
cdr3_nt: TGTGCCAGCAGTCCATTGCTGCGAGCGGGAGCCCCCTACGAGCAGTACTTC

clone_size: many
j_call: TRBJ2-7
v_call: TRBV6-1
d_call: -
cdr3_aa: CASSEAGLSYEQYF
cdr3_nt: TGTGCCAGCAGTGAAGCTGGGTTGAGCTACGAGCAGTACTTC

clone_size: -
j_call: TRBJ1-1
v_call: TRBV11-2
d_call: -
cdr3_aa: CASGSGGAVGVCTEAFF
cdr3_nt: TGTGCCAGCGGTTCGGGGGGGGCGGTTGGTGTTTGCACTGAAGCTTTCTTT

clone_size: many
j_call: TRBJ2-2
v_call: TRBV6-5
d_call: -
cdr3_aa: CASSYSRGGELFF
cdr3_nt: TGTGCCAGCAGTTACTCGAGGGGCGGGGAGCTGTTTTTT

clone_size: many
j_call: TRBJ1-3
v_call: TRBV28
d_call: TRBD1
cdr3_aa: CASSYRGLGNTIYF
cdr3_nt: TGTGCCAGCAGTTACAGGGGGCTTGGAAACACCATATATTTT

clone_size: -
j_call: TRBJ1-1
v_call: TRBV30
d_call: -
cdr3_aa: CAWSTAAGAREAFF
cdr3_nt: TGTGCCTGGAGTACCGCAGCGGGGGCTCGTGAAGCTTTCTTT